Presented here are 20 T cell receptor beta chains from one specimen sequenced in a study of cytomegalovirus exposure and HLA in healthy donors (dated by TCRdb to 2016 to 2017). The protocol used for the library was the immunoSEQ multiplex PCR assay. For the multiplex PCR, a mixture combining 60 forward primers for TCR Vbeta segments and 13 reverse primers for TCR Jbeta segments was used. Imported from immuneACCESS, the table was reduced by TCRdb to in-frame sequences with V and J called. These copies leave out some clones; in studies compared against another copy, an unresolved V gene accounts for under half, and the cause of the remainder is not known. This sample comprises about 160,000 clones, 80% to 90% of them detected only once. The ten largest clones capture approximately 2.3% of the sample. Source material: PBMCs. Every receptor here comes from a young man in good health and CMV-seropositive.

The chain links TRBV5-6 to TRBJ2-7; D ambiguous. The CDR3 covers 11 residues. Between the trimmed V and J ends, which lost 4 bases and 9 bases, there was a span of 11 bases. The V gene's germline CDR1 is SGHDT and CDR2 YYEEEE. The CDR3 is CASSGTSAQYF. The CDR3 DNA is TGTGCCAGCAGCGGAACAAGCGCGCAGTACTTC.

CDR3 in amino acids: CASSTDGVPYNSPLHF. The CDR3, as DNA: TGTGCCAGCAGCACCGACGGGGTCCCCTATAATTCACCCCTCCACTTT. This chain connects TRBV7-9 to TRBJ1-6; D is unresolved. Germline V gene data show CDR1 as SEHNR and CDR2 as FQNEAQ (reference sequence). Trimming shortened V by 5 bases and J by 2 bases, and 13 bases separated the two germline ends. This CDR3 spans 16 amino acids.

V and J are TRBV6-6 and TRBJ2-2; a weak D match, TRBD1 (5 bases). Trimming removed 8 bases from V and 0 bases from J, with 7 bases in between. This CDR3 is built from 13 residues. Per the germline V gene, CDR1 is MNHNY and CDR2 is SVGAGI (reference sequence). The CDR3 coding sequence is TGTGCCAGCGAGGACACGAACACCGGGGAGCTGTTTTTT. It codes for CASEDTNTGELFF.

This clone was seen only once. The rearrangement uses TRBV5-1 and TRBJ2-1; D is perhaps TRBD2 (6 bases). Trimming removed 3 bases from V and 1 base from J, with 17 bases in between. The CDR3 is 17 residues long. Germline V lookup: CDR1 SGHRS, CDR2 YFSETQ. The CDR3 bases are TGCGCCAGCAGCTACGGACCCGGGCGGGGTTCCTACAATGAGCAGTTCTTC. Its translation is CASSYGPGRGSYNEQFF.

Remarks on this clone: Its ends do not fully match the called genes, so a read error is possible. The chain employs TRBV29-1 and TRBJ1-4; TRBD1 is a possible D gene (5 bases). The V gene's germline CDR1 is SQVTM and CDR2 ANQGSEA. This CDR3 comprises 10 residues. CDR3 amino acids: CSVEVAGLVF. As DNA, the CDR3 is TGCAGCGTTGAAGTAGCGGGGCTAGTTTTT.

This sequence joins TRBV6-5 and TRBJ2-3; TRBD2 agrees at 7 bases. Germline V CDR1 and CDR2: MNHEY, SVGAGI. The CDR3 is made up of 14 amino acids. V shed 4 bases and J 2 bases; nucleotides not matched to a gene: 3. CDR3 sequence: CASSSAGDTDTQYF. The CDR3 nucleotides read TGTGCCAGCAGTTCCGCGGGGGACACAGATACGCAGTATTTT.

J is TRBJ2-2 and V is TRBV7-3; 7 nucleotides agree with TRBD1. Germline V gives CDR1 SGHTA, CDR2 FQGTGA. This CDR3 region has 16 residues. Unmatched junction bases numbered 6, after V lost 5 bases and J lost 0 bases. The CDR3 DNA follows: TGTGCCAGCAGCCCACAGGGGCCCGCGAACACCGGGGAGCTGTTTTTT. It yields the protein CASSPQGPANTGELFF.

The J gene is TRBJ2-2, the V gene TRBV4-2; TRBD2 matches at 11 bases. CDR3 size: 17 residues. Losses at the gene ends were 0 bases for V and 8 bases for J; bases not matched to a gene: 8. Germline V gene sequence: CDR1 LGHNA, CDR2 YNFKEQ. CDR3 in amino acids: CASSQDLLAGGGGELFF. The CDR3 DNA reads TGTGCCAGCAGCCAAGATTTGCTAGCGGGGGGTGGTGGGGAGCTGTTTTTT.

The chain carries TRBV7-2 and TRBJ2-5, with 8 bases matching TRBD2. CDR1 is SGHTA, CDR2 FQGNSA, per germline. The CDR3 loop spans 15 amino acids. Trimming removed 1 base from V and 5 bases from J; junction bases left unmatched: 6. CDR3 loop: CASSLGGLGPETQYF. CDR3 nucleotide sequence: TGTGCCAGCAGCTTAGGGGGACTAGGTCCCGAGACCCAGTACTTC. Supplemented by reference TRBV7-2 and TRBJ2-5, the full variable domain reads GAGVSQSPSNKVTEKGKDVELRCDPISGHTALYWYRQSLGQGLEFLIYFQGNSAPDKSGLPSDRFSAERTGGSVSTLTIQRTQQEDSAVYLCASSLGGLGPETQYFGPGTRLLVL.

The rearrangement links TRBV19 to TRBJ2-7; 7 bases are a match to TRBD1. The germline V gene has CDR1 LNHDA and CDR2 SQIVND (reference sequence). CDR3 length: 15 amino acids. J gave up 2 bases and V 3 bases, and 7 bases lay outside the gene matches. For the CDR3, the DNA is TGTGCCAGTAGTATGACAGGGACGCCTCCCTACGAGCAGTACTTC. Translated, it gives CASSMTGTPPYEQYF.

V usage is TRBV10-3 and J usage is TRBJ2-2; 9 bases agree with TRBD1. The CDR3 sequence is 15 residues long. J gave up 1 base and V 7 bases, and 4 bases lay outside the gene matches. CDR1 is ENHRY and CDR2 is SYGVKD in the germline V gene. CDR3 sequence: CAITKTGGNTGELFF. The CDR3 nucleotides read TGTGCCATCACTAAGACAGGGGGGAACACCGGGGAGCTGTTTTTT.

The V gene is TRBV4-3, the J gene TRBJ2-7; TRBD1 might be the D (6 bases). The V end lost 2 bases, the J end lost 3 bases, and 8 bases lay between the germline ends. CDR3 length: 13 amino acids. Germline CDR1 LGHNA, CDR2 YSLEER. CDR3 DNA sequence: TGCGCCAGCAGCCAAAGGACAGACTACGAGCAGTACTTC. The encoded protein is CASSQRTDYEQYF.

This sequence joins TRBV11-2 and TRBJ2-3, with 7 bases lining up with TRBD2. After removal of 0 bases from V and 4 bases from J, the junction contained 10 bases not matched to a gene. CDR1 is SGHAT and CDR2 is FQNNGV in the germline V gene. This CDR3 has 17 amino acids. The CDR3 region is CASSLDPPGLSSDTQYF. CDR3 DNA: TGTGCCAGCAGCTTAGATCCCCCGGGACTATCATCAGATACGCAGTATTTT.

The chain joins TRBV7-2 to TRBJ2-3; a weak D match, TRBD1 (5 bases). V lost 5 bases and J lost 4, with 16 bases in between. CDR3 length: 15 residues. The germline V gene encodes CDR1 SGHTA and CDR2 FQGNSA. CDR3 nucleotide sequence: TGTGCCAGCAGCCCGGACAAGGGGCTCCCAGATACGCAGTATTTT. It yields the protein CASSPDKGLPDTQYF.

The genes are TRBV4-2 and TRBJ1-4, with D possibly TRBD1 on 6 matching bases. The germline CDR1 and CDR2 sequences are LGHNA and YNFKEQ. The CDR3 is 15 residues long. V was clipped by 0 bases and J by 7 bases, with 12 bases between them. CDR3 sequence reads: CASSQEGTTSEKLFF. CDR3 bases: TGTGCCAGCAGCCAAGAAGGGACAACCAGTGAAAAACTGTTTTTT.

This clone was counted once. The J gene is TRBJ2-5, the V gene TRBV5-4; 11 bases are shared with TRBD2. Germline-derived CDR1 and CDR2 are SGHNT and YYREEE (reference sequence). The CDR3 length is 15 residues. V shed 4 bases, J shed 5 bases, and the junction held 7 bases outside the gene matches. CDR3 coding DNA: TGTGCCAGCAGCCCAGCTAGCGGGGGGACGGAGACCCAGTACTTC. Protein sequence: CASSPASGGTETQYF.

The V and J genes are TRBV27 and TRBJ2-3, with TRBD2 matching over 7 bases. The CDR3 length is 16 residues. The V gene's germline CDR1 is MNHEY and CDR2 SMNVEV (reference sequence). The ends lost 3 bases at V and 5 bases at J; junction bases unmatched: 11. The CDR3 nucleotides are TGTGCCAGCAGTTTTAGGGCAGGGAGGGATGTAGATACGCAGTATTTT. Its protein product is CASSFRAGRDVDTQYF.

The chain uses TRBV7-9 and TRBJ2-5; TRBD2 might be the D (5 bases). This CDR3 contains 14 residues. The V end lost 0 bases, the J end lost 5 bases, and 10 bases lay between the germline ends. Germline CDR1 reads SEHNR; CDR2 reads FQNEAQ (reference sequence). CDR3 nucleotide sequence: TGTGCCAGCAGCTTAGCTAGCGTGTTTGAGACCCAGTACTTC. Translating it yields CASSLASVFETQYF. The full variable domain, with the rest looked up from reference TRBV7-9 and TRBJ2-5, is DTGVSQNPRHKITKRGQNVTFRCDPISEHNRLYWYRQTLGQGPEFLTYFQNEAQLEKSRLLSDRFSAERPKGSFSTLEIQRTEQGDSAMYLCASSLASVFETQYFGPGTRLLVL.

Regarding this clone: The sample carries other DNA sequences with the same CDR3. The rearrangement links TRBV5-1 to TRBJ1-1; 12 nucleotides line up with TRBD1. Germline CDR1 and CDR2: SGHRS and YFSETQ. This CDR3 is built from 15 residues. Germline trimming cut 4 bases from V and 5 bases from J; bases unmatched to any gene: 6. CDR3 in amino acids: CASSAGTGGGTEAFF. In nucleotides, the CDR3 is TGCGCCAGCAGCGCGGGGACAGGGGGCGGGACTGAAGCTTTCTTT. Complete variable domain (other parts from reference TRBV5-1 and TRBJ1-1): KAGVTQTPRYLIKTRGQQVTLSCSPISGHRSVSWYQQTPGQGLQFLFEYFSETQRNKGNFPGRFSGRQFSNSRSEMNVSTLELGDSALYLCASSAGTGGGTEAFFGQGTRLTVV.

A word on this clone: Germline and junction disagree at one end, which may indicate a read error. The same CDR3 can be traced to other DNA sequences in this sample. V gene TRBV5-4 combines with J gene TRBJ2-7, with TRBD2 as a possible D gene (5 bases). The CDR3 loop spans 13 amino acids. Germline V lookup: CDR1 SGHNT, CDR2 YYREEE (reference sequence). This CDR3 is CASSLAGNYEQYF. As DNA, the CDR3 is TGCGCCAGCAGCTTGGCCGGGAACTACGAGCAGTACTTC.